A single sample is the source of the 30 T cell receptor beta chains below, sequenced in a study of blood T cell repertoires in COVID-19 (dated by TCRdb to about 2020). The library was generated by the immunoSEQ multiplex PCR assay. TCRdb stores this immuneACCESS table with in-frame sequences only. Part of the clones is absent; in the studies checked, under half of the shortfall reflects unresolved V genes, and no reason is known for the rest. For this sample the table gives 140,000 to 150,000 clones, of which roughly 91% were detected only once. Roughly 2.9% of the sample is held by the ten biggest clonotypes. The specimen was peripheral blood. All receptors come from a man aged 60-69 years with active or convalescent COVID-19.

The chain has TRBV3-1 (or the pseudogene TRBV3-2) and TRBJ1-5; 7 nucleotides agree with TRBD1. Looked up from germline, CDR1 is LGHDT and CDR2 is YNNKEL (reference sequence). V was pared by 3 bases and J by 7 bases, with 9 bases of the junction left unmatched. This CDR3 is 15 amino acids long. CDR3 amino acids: CASSQTRGPWQPQHF. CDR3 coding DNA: TGTGCCAGCAGCCAGACGAGGGGGCCGTGGCAGCCCCAGCATTTT.

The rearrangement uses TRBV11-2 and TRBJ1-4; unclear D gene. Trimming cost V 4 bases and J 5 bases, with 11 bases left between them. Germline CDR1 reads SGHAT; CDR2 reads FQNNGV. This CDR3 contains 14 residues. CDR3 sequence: CASSSGTENEKLFF. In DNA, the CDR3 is TGTGCCAGCAGCTCCGGTACAGAGAATGAAAAACTGTTTTTT.

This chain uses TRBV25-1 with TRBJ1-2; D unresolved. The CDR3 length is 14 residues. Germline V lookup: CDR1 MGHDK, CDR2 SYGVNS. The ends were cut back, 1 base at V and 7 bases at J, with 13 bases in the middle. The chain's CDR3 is CASSESHTPSGYTF. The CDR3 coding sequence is TGTGCCAGCAGTGAATCCCACACCCCCTCTGGCTACACCTTC.

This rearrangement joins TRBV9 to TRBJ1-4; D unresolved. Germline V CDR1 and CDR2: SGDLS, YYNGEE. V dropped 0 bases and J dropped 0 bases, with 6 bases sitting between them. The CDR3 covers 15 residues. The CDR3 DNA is TGTGCCAGCAGCGTAGATCCTGCAACTAATGAAAAACTGTTTTTT. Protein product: CASSVDPATNEKLFF. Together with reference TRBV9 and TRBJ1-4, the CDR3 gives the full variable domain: DSGVTQTPKHLITATGQRVTLRCSPRSGDLSVYWYQQSLDQGLQFLIQYYNGEERAKGNILERFSAQQFPDLHSELNLSSLELGDSALYFCASSVDPATNEKLFFGSGTQLSVL.

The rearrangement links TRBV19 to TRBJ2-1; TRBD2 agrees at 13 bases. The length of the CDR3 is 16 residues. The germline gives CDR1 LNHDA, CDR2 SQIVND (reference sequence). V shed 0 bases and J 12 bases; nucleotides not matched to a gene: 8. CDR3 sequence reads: CASSIDLTSGGVRQFF. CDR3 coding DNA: TGTGCCAGTAGTATAGATCTTACTAGCGGGGGGGTAAGGCAGTTCTTC.

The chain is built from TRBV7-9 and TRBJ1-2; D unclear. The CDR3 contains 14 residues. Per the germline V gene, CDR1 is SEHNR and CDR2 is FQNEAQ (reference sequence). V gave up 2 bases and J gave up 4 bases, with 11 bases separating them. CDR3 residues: CASSLSGLSYGYTF. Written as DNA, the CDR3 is TGTGCCAGCAGCTTATCCGGACTGTCCTATGGCTACACCTTC. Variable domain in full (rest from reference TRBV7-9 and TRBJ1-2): DTGVSQNPRHKITKRGQNVTFRCDPISEHNRLYWYRQTLGQGPEFLTYFQNEAQLEKSRLLSDRFSAERPKGSFSTLEIQRTEQGDSAMYLCASSLSGLSYGYTFGSGTRLTVV.

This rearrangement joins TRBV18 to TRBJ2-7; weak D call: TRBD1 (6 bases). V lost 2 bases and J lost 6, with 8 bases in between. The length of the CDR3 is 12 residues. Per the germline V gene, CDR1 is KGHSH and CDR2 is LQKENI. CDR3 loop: CASSPEGGEQYF. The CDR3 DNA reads TGTGCCAGCTCACCAGAAGGGGGCGAGCAGTACTTC. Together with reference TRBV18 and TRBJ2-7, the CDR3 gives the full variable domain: NAGVMQNPRHLVRRRGQEARLRCSPMKGHSHVYWYRQLPEEGLKFMVYLQKENIIDESGMPKERFSAEFPKEGPSILRIQQVVRGDSAAYFCASSPEGGEQYFGPGTRLTVT.

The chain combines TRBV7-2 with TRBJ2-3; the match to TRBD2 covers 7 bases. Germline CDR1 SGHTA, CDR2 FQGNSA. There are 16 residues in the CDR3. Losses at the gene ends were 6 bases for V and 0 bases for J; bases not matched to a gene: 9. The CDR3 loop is CASRTVSGASTDTQYF. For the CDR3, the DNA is TGTGCCAGCAGGACCGTGAGCGGGGCGAGCACAGATACGCAGTATTTT.

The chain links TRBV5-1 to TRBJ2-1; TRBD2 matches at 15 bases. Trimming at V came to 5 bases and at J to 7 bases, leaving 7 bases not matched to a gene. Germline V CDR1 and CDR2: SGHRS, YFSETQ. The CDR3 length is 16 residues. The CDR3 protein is CASRPGTSGRLNEQFF. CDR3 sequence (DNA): TGCGCCAGCAGACCTGGGACTAGCGGGAGGCTTAATGAGCAGTTCTTC.

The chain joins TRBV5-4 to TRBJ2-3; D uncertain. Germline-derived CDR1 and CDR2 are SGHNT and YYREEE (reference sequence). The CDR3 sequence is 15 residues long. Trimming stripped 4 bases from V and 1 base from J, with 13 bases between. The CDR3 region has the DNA TGTGCCAGCAGCCAACTCCCTTCGGGCACAGATACGCAGTATTTT. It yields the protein CASSQLPSGTDTQYF. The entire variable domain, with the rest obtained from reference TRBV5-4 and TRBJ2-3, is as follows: ETGVTQSPTHLIKTRGQQVTLRCSSQSGHNTVSWYQQALGQGPQFIFQYYREEENGRGNFPPRFSGLQFPNYSSELNVNALELDDSALYLCASSQLPSGTDTQYFGPGTRLTVL.

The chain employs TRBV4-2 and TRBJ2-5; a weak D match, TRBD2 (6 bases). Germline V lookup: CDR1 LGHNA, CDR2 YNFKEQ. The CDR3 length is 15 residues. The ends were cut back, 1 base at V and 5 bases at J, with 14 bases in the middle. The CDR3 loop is CASSQGTGVRETQYF. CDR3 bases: TGTGCCAGCAGCCAAGGGACGGGAGTACGGGAGACCCAGTACTTC.

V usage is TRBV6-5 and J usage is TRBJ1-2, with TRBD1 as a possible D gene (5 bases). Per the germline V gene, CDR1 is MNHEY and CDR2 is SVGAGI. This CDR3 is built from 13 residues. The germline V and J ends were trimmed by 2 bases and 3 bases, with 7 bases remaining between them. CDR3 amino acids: CASSYGADYGYTF. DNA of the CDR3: TGTGCCAGCAGTTACGGGGCAGACTATGGCTACACCTTC.

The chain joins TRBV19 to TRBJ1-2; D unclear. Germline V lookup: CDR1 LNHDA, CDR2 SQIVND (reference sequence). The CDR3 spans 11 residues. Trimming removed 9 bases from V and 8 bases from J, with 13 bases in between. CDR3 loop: CASRSIWGYTF. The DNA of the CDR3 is TGTGCCAGCAGGTCCATTTGGGGCTACACCTTC.

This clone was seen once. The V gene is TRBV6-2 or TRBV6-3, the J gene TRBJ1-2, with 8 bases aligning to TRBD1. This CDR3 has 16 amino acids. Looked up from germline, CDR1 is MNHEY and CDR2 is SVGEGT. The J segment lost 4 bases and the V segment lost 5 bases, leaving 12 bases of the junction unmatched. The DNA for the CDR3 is TGTGCCAGCAGTCGCGATAACCGGGACAGGCGCTATGGCTACACCTTC. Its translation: CASSRDNRDRRYGYTF.

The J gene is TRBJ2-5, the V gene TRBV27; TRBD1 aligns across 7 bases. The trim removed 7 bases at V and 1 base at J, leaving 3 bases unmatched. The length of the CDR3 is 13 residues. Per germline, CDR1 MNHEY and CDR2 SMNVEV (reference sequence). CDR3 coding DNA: TGTGCCAGCAAGGGGGCATTCCAAGAGACCCAGTACTTC. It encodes CASKGAFQETQYF.

The CDR3 is CSVEIVGQFYYEQYF. The CDR3 DNA is TGCAGCGTTGAAATAGTGGGCCAGTTCTACTACGAGCAGTACTTC. V and J are TRBV29-1 and TRBJ2-7; D uncertain. Trimming shortened V by 2 bases and J by 3 bases, and 17 bases separated the two germline ends. In germline, CDR1 is SQVTM, CDR2 ANQGSEA. The CDR3 loop spans 15 amino acids.

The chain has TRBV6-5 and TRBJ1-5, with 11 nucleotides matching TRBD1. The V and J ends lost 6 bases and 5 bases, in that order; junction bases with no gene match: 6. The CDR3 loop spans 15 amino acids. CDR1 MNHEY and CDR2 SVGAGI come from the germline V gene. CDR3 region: CASRWDRGGDQPQHF. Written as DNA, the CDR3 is TGTGCCAGCAGATGGGACAGGGGGGGCGATCAGCCCCAGCATTTT.

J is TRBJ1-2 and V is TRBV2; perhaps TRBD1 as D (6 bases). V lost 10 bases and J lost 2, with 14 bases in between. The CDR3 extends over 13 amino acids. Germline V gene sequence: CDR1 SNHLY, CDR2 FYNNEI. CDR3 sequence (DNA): TGTGCCACAGGACAGAAGCGAAACTATGGCTACACCTTC. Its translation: CATGQKRNYGYTF.

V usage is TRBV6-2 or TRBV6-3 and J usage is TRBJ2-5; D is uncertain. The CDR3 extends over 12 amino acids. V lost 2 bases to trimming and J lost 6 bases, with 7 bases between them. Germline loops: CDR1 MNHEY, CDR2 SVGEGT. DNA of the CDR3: TGTGCCAGCAGTTACGGTCTACAGACCCAGTACTTC. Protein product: CASSYGLQTQYF.

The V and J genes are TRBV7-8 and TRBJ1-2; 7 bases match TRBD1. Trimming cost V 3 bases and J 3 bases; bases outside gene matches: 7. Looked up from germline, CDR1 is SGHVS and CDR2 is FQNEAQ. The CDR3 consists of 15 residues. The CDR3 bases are TGTGCCAGCAGCTTGAATTTCGGACAGGACTATGGCTACACCTTC. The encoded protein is CASSLNFGQDYGYTF.

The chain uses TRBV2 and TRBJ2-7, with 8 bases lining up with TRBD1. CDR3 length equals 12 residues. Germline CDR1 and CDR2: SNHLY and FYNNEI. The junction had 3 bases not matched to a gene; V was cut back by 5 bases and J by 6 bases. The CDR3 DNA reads TGTGCCAGCAGTCCACAGGGGGGCGAGCAGTACTTC. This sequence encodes CASSPQGGEQYF.

The CDR3 region has the DNA TGTGCCAGCAGTTCCCCGCAACTGACCCAGTACTTC. Its protein product is CASSSPQLTQYF. This chain joins TRBV6-5 and TRBJ2-5; D remains unclear. Trimming left V 4 bases short and J 7 bases short, with 10 bases between. Looked up from germline, CDR1 is MNHEY and CDR2 is SVGAGI. This CDR3 has 12 amino acids.

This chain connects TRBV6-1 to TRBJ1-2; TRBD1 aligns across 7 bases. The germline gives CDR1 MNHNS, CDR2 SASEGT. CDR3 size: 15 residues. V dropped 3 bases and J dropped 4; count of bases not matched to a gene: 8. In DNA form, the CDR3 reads TGTGCCAGCAGTGACAGACAGGGTTTGGGCTATGGCTACACCTTC. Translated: CASSDRQGLGYGYTF.

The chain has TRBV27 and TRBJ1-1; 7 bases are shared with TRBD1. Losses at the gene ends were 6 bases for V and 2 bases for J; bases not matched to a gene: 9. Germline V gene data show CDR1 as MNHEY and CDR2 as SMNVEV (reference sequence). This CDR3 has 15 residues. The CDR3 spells CASSPRQGVNTEAFF. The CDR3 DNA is TGTGCCAGCAGCCCAAGACAGGGTGTAAACACTGAAGCTTTCTTT.

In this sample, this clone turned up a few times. In DNA form, the CDR3 reads TGTGCCAGCAAAGAGGGGGCCAGGGTCGGTCAGCCCCAGCATTTT. Its translation is CASKEGARVGQPQHF. The chain uses TRBV28 and TRBJ1-5, with TRBD1 identical over 7 bases. Losses at the gene ends were 7 bases for V and 6 bases for J; bases not matched to a gene: 12. The CDR3 has 15 amino acids. Germline V lookup: CDR1 MDHEN, CDR2 SYDVKM.

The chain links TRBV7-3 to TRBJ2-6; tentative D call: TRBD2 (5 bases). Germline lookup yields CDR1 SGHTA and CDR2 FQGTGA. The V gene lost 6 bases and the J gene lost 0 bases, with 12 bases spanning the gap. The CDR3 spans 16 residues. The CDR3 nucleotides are TGTGCCAGCAGGCCGAGAGGGAGCTCTGGGGCCAACGTCCTGACTTTC. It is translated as CASRPRGSSGANVLTF. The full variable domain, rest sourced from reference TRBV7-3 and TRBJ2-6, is GAGVSQTPSNKVTEKGKYVELRCDPISGHTALYWYRQSLGQGPEFLIYFQGTGAADDSGLPNDRFFAVRPEGSVSTLKIQRTERGDSAVYLCASRPRGSSGANVLTFGAGSRLTVL.

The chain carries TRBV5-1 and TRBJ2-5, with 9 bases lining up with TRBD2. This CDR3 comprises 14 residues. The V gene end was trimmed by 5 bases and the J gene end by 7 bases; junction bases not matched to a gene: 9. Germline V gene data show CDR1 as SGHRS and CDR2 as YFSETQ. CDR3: CASRGTSGPGTQYF. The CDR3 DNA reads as TGCGCCAGCAGGGGAACTAGCGGGCCGGGGACCCAGTACTTC.

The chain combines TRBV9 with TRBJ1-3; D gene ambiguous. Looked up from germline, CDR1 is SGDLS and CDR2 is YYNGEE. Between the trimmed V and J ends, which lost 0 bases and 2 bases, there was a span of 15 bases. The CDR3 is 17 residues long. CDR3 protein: CASSVAPRAGTGNTIYF. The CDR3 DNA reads TGTGCCAGCAGCGTAGCCCCCCGGGCGGGGACTGGAAACACCATATATTTT.

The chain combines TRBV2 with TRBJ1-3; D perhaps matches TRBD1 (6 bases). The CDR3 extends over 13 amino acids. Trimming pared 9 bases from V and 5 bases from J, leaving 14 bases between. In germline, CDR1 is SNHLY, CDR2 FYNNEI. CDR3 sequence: CASIQGPRNTIYF. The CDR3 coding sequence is TGTGCCAGTATACAGGGTCCGAGAAACACCATATATTTT.

CDR3 amino acids: CAWTIRDRDNSPLHF. CDR3 DNA: TGTGCCTGGACGATACGGGACAGGGATAATTCACCCCTCCACTTT. This chain links TRBV30 with TRBJ1-6; 9 nucleotides line up with TRBD1. V was clipped by 4 bases and J by 5 bases; unmatched bases: 6. The CDR3 totals 15 residues. The germline V gene encodes CDR1 GTSNPN and CDR2 SVGIG (reference sequence). Full variable domain (missing parts from reference TRBV30 and TRBJ1-6): SQTIHQWPATLVQPVGSPLSLECTVEGTSNPNLYWYRQAAGRGLQLLFYSVGIGQISSEVPQNLSASRPQDRQFILSSKKLLLSDSGFYLCAWTIRDRDNSPLHFGNGTRLTVT.